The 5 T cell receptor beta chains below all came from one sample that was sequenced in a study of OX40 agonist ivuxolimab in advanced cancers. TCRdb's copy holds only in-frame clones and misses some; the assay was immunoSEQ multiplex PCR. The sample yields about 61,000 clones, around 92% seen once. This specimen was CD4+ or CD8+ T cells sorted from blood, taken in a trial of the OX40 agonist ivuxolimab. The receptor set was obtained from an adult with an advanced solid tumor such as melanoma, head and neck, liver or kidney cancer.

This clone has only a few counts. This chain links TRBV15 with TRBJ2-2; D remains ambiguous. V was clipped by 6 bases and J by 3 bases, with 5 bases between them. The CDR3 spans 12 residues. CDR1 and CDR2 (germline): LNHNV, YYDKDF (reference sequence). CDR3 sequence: CATRTHTGELFF. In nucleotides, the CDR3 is TGTGCCACCAGAACACACACCGGGGAGCTGTTTTTT.

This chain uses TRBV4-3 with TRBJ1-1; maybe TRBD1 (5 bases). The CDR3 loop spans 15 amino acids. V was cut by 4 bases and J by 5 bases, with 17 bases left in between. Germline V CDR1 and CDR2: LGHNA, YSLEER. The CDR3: CASSRGWQAGTEAFF. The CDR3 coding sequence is TGCGCCAGCAGCCGTGGCTGGCAAGCAGGGACTGAAGCTTTCTTT.

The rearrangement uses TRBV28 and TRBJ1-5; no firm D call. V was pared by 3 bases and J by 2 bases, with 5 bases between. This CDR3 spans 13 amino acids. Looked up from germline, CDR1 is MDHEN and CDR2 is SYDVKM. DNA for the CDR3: TGTGCCAGCAGTTTTGTCCGCAATCAGCCCCAGCATTTT. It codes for CASSFVRNQPQHF. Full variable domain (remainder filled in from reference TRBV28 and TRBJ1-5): DVKVTQSSRYLVKRTGEKVFLECVQDMDHENMFWYRQDPGLGLRLIYFSYDVKMKEKGDIPEGYSVSREKKERFSLILESASTNQTSMYLCASSFVRNQPQHFGDGTRLSIL.

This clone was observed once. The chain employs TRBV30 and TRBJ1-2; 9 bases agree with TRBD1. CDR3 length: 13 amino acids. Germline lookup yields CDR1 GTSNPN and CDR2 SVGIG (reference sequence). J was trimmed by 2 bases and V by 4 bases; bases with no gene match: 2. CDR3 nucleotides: TGTGCCTGGACCGGGACAGGGAACTATGGCTACACCTTC. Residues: CAWTGTGNYGYTF.

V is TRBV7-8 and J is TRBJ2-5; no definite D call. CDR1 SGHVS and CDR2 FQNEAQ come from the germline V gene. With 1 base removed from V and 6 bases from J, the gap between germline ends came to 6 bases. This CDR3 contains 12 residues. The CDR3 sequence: CASSLGEQTQYF. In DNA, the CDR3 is TGTGCCAGCAGCTTAGGGGAACAGACCCAGTACTTC. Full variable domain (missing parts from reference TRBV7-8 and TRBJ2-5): GAGVSQSPRYKVAKRGQDVALRCDPISGHVSLFWYQQALGQGPEFLTYFQNEAQLDKSGLPSDRFFAERPEGSVSTLKIQRTQQEDSAVYLCASSLGEQTQYFGPGTRLLVL.